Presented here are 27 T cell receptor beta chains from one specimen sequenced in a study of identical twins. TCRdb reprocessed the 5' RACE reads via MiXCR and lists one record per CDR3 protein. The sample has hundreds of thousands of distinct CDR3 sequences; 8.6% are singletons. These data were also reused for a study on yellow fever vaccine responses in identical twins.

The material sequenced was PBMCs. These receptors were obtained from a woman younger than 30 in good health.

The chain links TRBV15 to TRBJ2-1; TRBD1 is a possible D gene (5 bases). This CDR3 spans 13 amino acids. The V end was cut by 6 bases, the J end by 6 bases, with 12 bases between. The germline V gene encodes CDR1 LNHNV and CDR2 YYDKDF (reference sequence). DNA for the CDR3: TGTGCCACCAGAACGGCTAGGGGCAATGAGCAGTTCTTC. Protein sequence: CATRTARGNEQFF.

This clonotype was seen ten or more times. Here the CDR3 DNA reads TGTGCCAGCAGGGGAGACAGTAGCGAATACAATGAGCAGTTCTTC. It yields the protein CASRGDSSEYNEQFF. The chain uses TRBV2 and TRBJ2-1; TRBD1 or TRBD2 may be the D gene (5 bases each). CDR1 and CDR2 (germline): SNHLY, FYNNEI. V gave up 6 bases and J gave up 4 bases, with 16 bases separating them. This CDR3 comprises 15 residues. The entire variable domain, with the rest obtained from reference TRBV2 and TRBJ2-1, is as follows: EPEVTQTPSHQVTQMGQEVILRCVPISNHLYFYWYRQILGQKVEFLVSFYNNEISEKSEIFDDQFSVERPDGSNFTLKIRSTKLEDSAMYFCASRGDSSEYNEQFFGPGTRLTVL.

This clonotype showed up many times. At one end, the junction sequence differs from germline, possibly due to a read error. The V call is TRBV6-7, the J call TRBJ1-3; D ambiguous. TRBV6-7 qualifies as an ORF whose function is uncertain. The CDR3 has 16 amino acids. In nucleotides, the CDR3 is TGTGCCAGCAATTACGACGGGCAGCCCTCTGGAAACACCATATATTTT. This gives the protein CASNYDGQPSGNTIYF.

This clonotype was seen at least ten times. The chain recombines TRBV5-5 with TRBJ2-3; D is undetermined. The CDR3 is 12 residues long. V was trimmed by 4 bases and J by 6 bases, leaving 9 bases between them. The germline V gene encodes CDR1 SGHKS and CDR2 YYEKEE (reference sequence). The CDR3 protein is CASSVNLDTQYF. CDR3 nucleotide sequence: TGTGCCAGCAGCGTTAATTTGGATACGCAGTATTTT.

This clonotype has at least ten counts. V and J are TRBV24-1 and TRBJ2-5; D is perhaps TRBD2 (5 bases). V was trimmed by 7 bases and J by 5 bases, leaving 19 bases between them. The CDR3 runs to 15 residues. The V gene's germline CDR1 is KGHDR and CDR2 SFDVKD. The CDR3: CATSRGETIAETQYF. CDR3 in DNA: TGTGCCACCAGCCGGGGAGAGACAATTGCGGAGACCCAGTACTTC.

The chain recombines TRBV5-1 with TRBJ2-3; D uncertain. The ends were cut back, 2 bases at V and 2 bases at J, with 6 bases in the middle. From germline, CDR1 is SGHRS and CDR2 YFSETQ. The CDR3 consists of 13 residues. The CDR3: CASSFEFTDTQYF. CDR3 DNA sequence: TGCGCCAGCAGCTTTGAGTTCACAGATACGCAGTATTTT.

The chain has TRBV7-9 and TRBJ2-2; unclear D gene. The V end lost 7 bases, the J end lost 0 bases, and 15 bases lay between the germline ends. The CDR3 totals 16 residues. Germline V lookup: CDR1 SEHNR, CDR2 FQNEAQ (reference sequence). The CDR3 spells CASTPSGSANTGELFF. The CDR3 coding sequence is TGTGCCAGCACCCCGTCGGGCAGCGCGAACACCGGGGAGCTGTTTTTT. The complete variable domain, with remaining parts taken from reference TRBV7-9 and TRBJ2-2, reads DTGVSQNPRHKITKRGQNVTFRCDPISEHNRLYWYRQTLGQGPEFLTYFQNEAQLEKSRLLSDRFSAERPKGSFSTLEIQRTEQGDSAMYLCASTPSGSANTGELFFGEGSRLTVL.

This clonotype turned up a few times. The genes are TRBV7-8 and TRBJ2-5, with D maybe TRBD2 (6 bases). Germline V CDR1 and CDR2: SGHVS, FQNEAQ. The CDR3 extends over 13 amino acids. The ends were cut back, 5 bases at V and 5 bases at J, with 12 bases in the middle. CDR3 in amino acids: CASSRLERETQYF. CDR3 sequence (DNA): TGTGCCAGCAGCAGACTAGAGAGGGAGACCCAGTACTTC.

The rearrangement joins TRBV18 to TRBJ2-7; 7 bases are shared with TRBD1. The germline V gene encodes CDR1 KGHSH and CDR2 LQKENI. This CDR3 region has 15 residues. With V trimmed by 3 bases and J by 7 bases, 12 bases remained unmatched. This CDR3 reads CASSPLLTGTEEQYF. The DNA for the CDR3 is TGTGCCAGCTCACCCCTTTTAACCGGGACAGAAGAGCAGTACTTC.

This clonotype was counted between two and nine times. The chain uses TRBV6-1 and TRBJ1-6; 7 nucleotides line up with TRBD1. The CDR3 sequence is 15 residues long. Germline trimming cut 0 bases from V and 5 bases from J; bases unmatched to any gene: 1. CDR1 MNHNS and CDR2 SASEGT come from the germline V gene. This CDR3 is CASSEAGGNNSPLHF. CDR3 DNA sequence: TGTGCCAGCAGTGAAGCAGGGGGCAATAATTCACCCCTCCACTTT.

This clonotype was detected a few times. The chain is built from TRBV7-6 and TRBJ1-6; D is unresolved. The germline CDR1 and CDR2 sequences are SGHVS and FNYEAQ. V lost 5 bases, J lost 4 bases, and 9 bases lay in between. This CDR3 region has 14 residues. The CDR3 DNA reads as TGTGCCAGCAGCCTCACACCGTATAATTCACCCCTCCACTTT. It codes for CASSLTPYNSPLHF.

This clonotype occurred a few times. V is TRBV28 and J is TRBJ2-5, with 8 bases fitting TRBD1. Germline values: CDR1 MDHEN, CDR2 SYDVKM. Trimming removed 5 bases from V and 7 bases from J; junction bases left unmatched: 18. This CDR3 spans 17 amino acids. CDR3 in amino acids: CASSLDRDLEGIGTQYF. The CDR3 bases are TGTGCCAGCAGTCTGGACAGGGATCTGGAGGGTATAGGGACCCAGTACTTC.

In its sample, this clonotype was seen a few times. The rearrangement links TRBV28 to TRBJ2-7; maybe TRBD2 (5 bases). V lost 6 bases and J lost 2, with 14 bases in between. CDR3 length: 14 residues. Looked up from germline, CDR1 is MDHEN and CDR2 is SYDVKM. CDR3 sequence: CASRTARATYEQYF. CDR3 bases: TGTGCCAGCAGGACCGCGCGGGCAACCTACGAGCAGTACTTC.

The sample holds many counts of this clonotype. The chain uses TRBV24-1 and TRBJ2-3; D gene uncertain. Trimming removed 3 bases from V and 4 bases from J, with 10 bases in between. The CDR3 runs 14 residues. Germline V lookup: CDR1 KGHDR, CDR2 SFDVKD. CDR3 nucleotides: TGTGCCACCAGTGATGCCCGCAGCCCAGATACGCAGTATTTT. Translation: CATSDARSPDTQYF.

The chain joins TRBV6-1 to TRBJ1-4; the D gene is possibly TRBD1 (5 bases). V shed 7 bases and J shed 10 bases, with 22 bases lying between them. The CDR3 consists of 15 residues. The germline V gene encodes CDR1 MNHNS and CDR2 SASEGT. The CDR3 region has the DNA TGTGCCAGCACCGCCGCGTCGGGGGGGATTGGAAAACTGTTTTTT. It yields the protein CASTAASGGIGKLFF.

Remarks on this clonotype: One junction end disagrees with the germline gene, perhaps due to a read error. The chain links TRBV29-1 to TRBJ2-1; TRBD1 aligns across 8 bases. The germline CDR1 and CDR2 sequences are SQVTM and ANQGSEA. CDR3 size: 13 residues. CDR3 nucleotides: TGCAGCTTTGACAGGGGCGATGACAATGAGCAGTTCTTC. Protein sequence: CSFDRGDDNEQFF.

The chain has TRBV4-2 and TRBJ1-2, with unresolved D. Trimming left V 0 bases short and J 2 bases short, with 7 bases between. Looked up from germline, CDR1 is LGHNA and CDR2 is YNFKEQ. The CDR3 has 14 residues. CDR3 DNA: TGTGCCAGCAGCCAAGATAAGCGGAACTATGGCTACACCTTC. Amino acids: CASSQDKRNYGYTF.

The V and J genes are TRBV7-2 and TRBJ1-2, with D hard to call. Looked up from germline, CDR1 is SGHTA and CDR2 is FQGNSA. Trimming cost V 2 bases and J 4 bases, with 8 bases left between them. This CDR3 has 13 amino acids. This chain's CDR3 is CASSLRALYGYTF. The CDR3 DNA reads TGTGCCAGCAGCTTAAGAGCTCTCTATGGCTACACCTTC.

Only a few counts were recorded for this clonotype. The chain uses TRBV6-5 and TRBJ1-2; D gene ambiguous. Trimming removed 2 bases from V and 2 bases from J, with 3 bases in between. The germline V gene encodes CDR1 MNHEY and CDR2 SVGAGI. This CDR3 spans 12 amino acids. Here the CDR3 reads CASSYGNYGYTF. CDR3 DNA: TGTGCCAGCAGTTACGGCAACTATGGCTACACCTTC.

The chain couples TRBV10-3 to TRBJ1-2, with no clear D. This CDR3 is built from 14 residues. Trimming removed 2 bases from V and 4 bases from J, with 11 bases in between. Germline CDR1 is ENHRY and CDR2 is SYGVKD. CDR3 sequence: CAISEGPPGYGYTF. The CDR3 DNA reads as TGTGCCATCAGTGAGGGACCCCCCGGCTATGGCTACACCTTC.

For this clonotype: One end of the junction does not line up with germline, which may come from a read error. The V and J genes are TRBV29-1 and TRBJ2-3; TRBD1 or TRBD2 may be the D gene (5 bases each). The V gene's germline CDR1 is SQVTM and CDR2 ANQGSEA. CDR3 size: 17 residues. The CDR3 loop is CNVEDRMGVGRTDTQYF. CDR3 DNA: TGCAACGTTGAAGATCGAATGGGGGTCGGCAGAACAGATACGCAGTATTTT.

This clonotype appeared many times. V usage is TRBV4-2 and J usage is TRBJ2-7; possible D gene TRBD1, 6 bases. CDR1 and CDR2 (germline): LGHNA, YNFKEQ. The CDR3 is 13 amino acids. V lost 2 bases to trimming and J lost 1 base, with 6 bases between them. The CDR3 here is CASSQQGSYEQYF. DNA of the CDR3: TGTGCCAGCAGCCAACAGGGGTCCTACGAGCAGTACTTC.

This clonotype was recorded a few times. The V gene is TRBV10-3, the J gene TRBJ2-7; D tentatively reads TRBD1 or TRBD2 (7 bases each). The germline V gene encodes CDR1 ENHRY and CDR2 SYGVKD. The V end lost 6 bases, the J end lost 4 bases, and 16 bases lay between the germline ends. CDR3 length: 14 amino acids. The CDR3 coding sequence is TGTGCCATCAGGCCCAGCGGGACAGTTTACGAGCAGTACTTC. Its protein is CAIRPSGTVYEQYF.

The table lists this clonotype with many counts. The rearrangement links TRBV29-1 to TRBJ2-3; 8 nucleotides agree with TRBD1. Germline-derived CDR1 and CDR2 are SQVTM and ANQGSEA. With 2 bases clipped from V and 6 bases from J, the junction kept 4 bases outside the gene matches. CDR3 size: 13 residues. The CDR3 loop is CSVEWTGLDTQYF. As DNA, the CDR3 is TGCAGCGTTGAATGGACAGGGCTGGATACGCAGTATTTT.

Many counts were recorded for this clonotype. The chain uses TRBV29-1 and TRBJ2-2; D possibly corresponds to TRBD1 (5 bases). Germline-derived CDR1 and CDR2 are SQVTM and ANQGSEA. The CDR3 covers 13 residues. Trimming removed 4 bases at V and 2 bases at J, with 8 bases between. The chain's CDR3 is CSVGQGNTGELFF. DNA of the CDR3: TGCAGCGTTGGGCAGGGTAACACCGGGGAGCTGTTTTTT.

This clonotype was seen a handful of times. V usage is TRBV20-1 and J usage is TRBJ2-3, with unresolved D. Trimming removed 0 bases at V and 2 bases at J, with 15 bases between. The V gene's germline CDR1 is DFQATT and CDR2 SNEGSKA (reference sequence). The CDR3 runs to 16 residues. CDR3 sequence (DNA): TGCAGTGCTAGAGATCCGTTAGGGTGGGACACAGATACGCAGTATTTT. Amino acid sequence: CSARDPLGWDTDTQYF.

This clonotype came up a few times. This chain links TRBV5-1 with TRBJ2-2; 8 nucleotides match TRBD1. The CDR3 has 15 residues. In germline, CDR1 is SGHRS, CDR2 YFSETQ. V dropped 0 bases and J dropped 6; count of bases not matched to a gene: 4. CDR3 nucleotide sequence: TGCGCCAGCAGCTTGGCACAGGGGGTCTCCGGGGAGCTGTTTTTT. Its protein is CASSLAQGVSGELFF.